These T cell receptor beta chains were read from a single sample in a study of patients and donors after allogeneic stem cell transplantation. TCRdb passed the RT-PCR reads through MiXCR, listing each CDR3 protein once. Seen here are roughly 960,000 distinct CDR3 sequences, more than 15% observed once, and the top ten hold 5% to 7.5%. Sequenced material: blood, either unsorted or a sorted T cell fraction (not recorded which). All receptors derive from a human donor who was either an allogeneic HSCT recipient or a stem cell or donor lymphocyte infusion donor (not recorded which). It is not recorded whose cells these are; they may come from a transplant donor. CDR3s include the opening cysteine and the closing phenylalanine or tryptophan. Each record gives: J gene, clone size, V gene, D gene, CDR3 protein, CDR3 DNA. D genes are given only for firm matches. Clone sizes are given selectively: once, few, many, or a class where the clone is expanded.

J: TRBJ2-7
size: NA
V: TRBV20-1
D: TRBD2
CDR3: CSARDRRLAGNEQYF
DNA: TGCAGTGCTAGAGATAGGAGACTAGCGGGGAACGAGCAGTACTTC

J: TRBJ2-1
size: many
V: TRBV4-2
D: NA
CDR3: CASSQASPNEQFF
DNA: TGTGCCAGCAGCCAAGCCTCACCCAATGAGCAGTTCTTC

J: TRBJ2-3
size: NA
V: TRBV27
D: TRBD2
CDR3: CASSFRSGVRSRNTDTQYF
DNA: TGTGCCAGCAGTTTCCGGAGCGGGGTAAGGTCGAGGAACACAGATACGCAGTATTTT

J: TRBJ1-5
size: NA
V: TRBV5-5
D: NA
CDR3: CASSLNRGGSNQPQHF
DNA: TGTGCCAGCAGCTTAAATCGAGGAGGAAGCAATCAGCCCCAGCATTTT

J: TRBJ2-7
size: few
V: TRBV12-3/TRBV12-4
D: NA
CDR3: CASSFRRDSSYEQYF
DNA: TGTGCCAGCAGTTTTCGGAGGGACAGCTCCTACGAGCAGTACTTC

J: TRBJ2-7
size: NA
V: TRBV27
D: NA
CDR3: CASSLSPQLAYEQYF
DNA: TGTGCCAGCAGTTTATCCCCGCAGCTTGCCTACGAGCAGTACTTC

J: TRBJ1-2
size: NA
V: TRBV4-1
D: NA
CDR3: CASSQRAYGYTF
DNA: TGCGCCAGCAGCCAACGGGCCTATGGCTACACCTTC

J: TRBJ2-2
size: NA
V: TRBV9
D: NA
CDR3: CASSPILGDTGELFF
DNA: TGTGCCAGCAGCCCCATACTGGGGGACACCGGGGAGCTGTTTTTT

J: TRBJ1-2
size: few
V: TRBV6-5
D: TRBD1
CDR3: CASSYLRTGNIDGYTF
DNA: TGTGCCAGCAGTTACTTAAGGACAGGGAATATAGATGGCTACACCTTC

J: TRBJ2-1
size: NA
V: TRBV4-2
D: NA
CDR3: CASRAARNGNEQFF
DNA: TGTGCCAGCAGAGCGGCCCGCAACGGGAATGAGCAGTTCTTC

J: TRBJ1-2
size: many
V: TRBV6-5
D: NA
CDR3: CASSYDRTNYGYTF
DNA: TGTGCCAGCAGTTATGACAGAACTAACTATGGCTACACCTTC

J: TRBJ1-2
size: many
V: TRBV20-1
D: TRBD1
CDR3: CSARVDGTADYGYTF
DNA: TGCAGTGCTAGAGTCGACGGGACAGCAGACTATGGCTACACCTTC

J: TRBJ2-6
size: NA
V: TRBV12-3/TRBV12-4
D: NA
CDR3: CASRPWGGVGANVLTF
DNA: TGTGCCAGCAGACCCTGGGGAGGAGTTGGGGCCAACGTCCTGACTTTC

J: TRBJ2-5
size: many
V: TRBV29-1
D: NA
CDR3: CSYGRETQYF
DNA: TGCAGCTATGGCCGGGAGACCCAGTACTTC

J: TRBJ2-5
size: many
V: TRBV4-2
D: TRBD2
CDR3: CASSQEGGSSGQETQYF
DNA: TGTGCCAGCAGCCAAGAGGGAGGGTCTAGCGGGCAAGAGACCCAGTACTTC

J: TRBJ2-7
size: NA
V: TRBV12-3/TRBV12-4
D: NA
CDR3: CATQPARGTLFYEQYF
DNA: TGTGCCACCCAACCGGCGAGGGGGACGCTATTCTACGAGCAGTACTTC

J: TRBJ2-1
size: NA
V: TRBV18
D: TRBD1
CDR3: CASSPGTGPQFF
DNA: TGTGCCAGCTCCCCCGGGACAGGGCCCCAGTTCTTC

J: TRBJ2-7
size: NA
V: TRBV20-1
D: NA
CDR3: CSARRALTYEQYF
DNA: TGCAGTGCTAGAAGGGCCTTAACCTACGAGCAGTACTTC

J: TRBJ2-2
size: few
V: TRBV29-1
D: NA
CDR3: CSVGRMDTGELFF
DNA: TGCAGCGTTGGTCGGATGGACACCGGGGAGCTGTTTTTT

J: TRBJ2-3
size: few
V: TRBV30
D: TRBD2
CDR3: CAWSGASGRTTDTQYF
DNA: TGTGCCTGGAGTGGAGCTAGCGGGAGGACCACAGATACGCAGTATTTT

J: TRBJ2-6
size: few
V: TRBV24-1
D: NA
CDR3: CATSQIGVSGANVLTF
DNA: TGTGCCACCAGTCAGATTGGGGTCTCTGGGGCCAACGTCCTGACTTTC

J: TRBJ2-3
size: many
V: TRBV20-1
D: TRBD2
CDR3: CSARSRLAGGATDTQYF
DNA: TGCAGTGCTAGGTCTCGCCTAGCGGGAGGTGCCACAGATACGCAGTATTTT

J: TRBJ2-1
size: NA
V: TRBV9
D: TRBD2
CDR3: CASSVASGRPWDNEQFF
DNA: TGTGCCAGCAGCGTAGCTAGCGGGAGGCCATGGGACAATGAGCAGTTCTTC

J: TRBJ2-1
size: many
V: TRBV29-1
D: NA
CDR3: CSVDKHSGAYNEQFF
DNA: TGCAGCGTTGACAAGCACTCTGGGGCCTACAATGAGCAGTTCTTC

J: TRBJ1-2
size: NA
V: TRBV5-1
D: TRBD1
CDR3: CASTSRWDREINYGYTF
DNA: TGCGCCAGCACCTCTAGATGGGACAGGGAGATTAACTATGGCTACACCTTC

J: TRBJ2-7
size: NA
V: TRBV20-1
D: TRBD1
CDR3: CSAAVQGGNEQYF
DNA: TGCAGTGCGGCCGTGCAAGGGGGCAACGAGCAGTACTTC

J: TRBJ2-7
size: few
V: TRBV18
D: NA
CDR3: CASSPPGGHYEQYF
DNA: TGTGCCAGCTCACCACCAGGCGGTCACTACGAGCAGTACTTC

J: TRBJ1-1
size: few
V: TRBV20-1
D: NA
CDR3: CSAIGGHTEAFF
DNA: TGCAGTGCTATAGGGGGACACACTGAAGCTTTCTTT

J: TRBJ2-2
size: few
V: TRBV29-1
D: NA
CDR3: CSVEIGSYTGELFF
DNA: TGCAGCGTTGAAATCGGGAGCTACACCGGGGAGCTGTTTTTT

J: TRBJ1-1
size: few
V: TRBV5-1
D: TRBD1
CDR3: CASSMTGRDTEAFF
DNA: TGCGCCAGCAGCATGACAGGGCGGGACACTGAAGCTTTCTTT

J: TRBJ1-1
size: few
V: TRBV4-3
D: NA
CDR3: CASSQEPARDTEAFF
DNA: TGCGCCAGCAGCCAAGAGCCTGCTCGTGACACTGAAGCTTTCTTT

J: TRBJ2-3
size: NA
V: TRBV4-2
D: TRBD2
CDR3: CASSRTLAADTQYF
DNA: TGTGCCAGCAGCCGGACACTAGCGGCAGATACGCAGTATTTT

J: TRBJ1-2
size: NA
V: TRBV28
D: NA
CDR3: CASSRAGRDGYTF
DNA: TGTGCCAGCAGTAGGGCGGGACGCGATGGCTACACCTTC

J: TRBJ2-1
size: NA
V: TRBV7-8
D: NA
CDR3: CASSLNHPAGTLLPNEQFF
DNA: TGTGCCAGCAGCTTAAATCACCCCGCCGGGACTCTTCTCCCCAATGAGCAGTTCTTC

J: TRBJ1-4
size: few
V: TRBV7-2
D: NA
CDR3: CASSLGRQANEKLFF
DNA: TGTGCCAGCAGCTTAGGTCGCCAGGCTAATGAAAAACTGTTTTTT

J: TRBJ1-1
size: few
V: TRBV12-3/TRBV12-4
D: NA
CDR3: CASSFGQGRTEAFF
DNA: TGTGCCAGCAGTTTTGGGCAGGGACGGACTGAAGCTTTCTTT

J: TRBJ2-3
size: many
V: TRBV5-1
D: NA
CDR3: CASSPSSPWGTDTQYF
DNA: TGCGCCAGCAGCCCCTCGAGTCCGTGGGGCACAGATACGCAGTATTTT

J: TRBJ2-7
size: NA
V: TRBV12-3/TRBV12-4
D: NA
CDR3: CASSLLGGINEQYF
DNA: TGTGCCAGCAGCCTTCTAGGGGGGATCAACGAGCAGTACTTC

J: TRBJ2-5
size: few
V: TRBV3-1
D: NA
CDR3: CASSLDTHKSETQYF
DNA: TGTGCCAGCAGCCTTGACACACATAAATCAGAGACCCAGTACTTC

J: TRBJ1-5
size: many
V: TRBV20-1
D: NA
CDR3: CSARDTRVRQPQHF
DNA: TGCAGTGCTAGAGATACAAGGGTTCGTCAGCCCCAGCATTTT

J: TRBJ2-3
size: NA
V: TRBV6-2/TRBV6-3
D: NA
CDR3: CASSSLSGTNKDTQYF
DNA: TGTGCCAGCAGTTCTCTCAGCGGGACAAATAAAGATACGCAGTATTTT

J: TRBJ1-6
size: few
V: TRBV20-1
D: NA
CDR3: CSASRAGSNSPLHF
DNA: TGCAGTGCTAGTCGTGCAGGGTCAAATTCACCCCTCCACTTT

J: TRBJ2-5
size: NA
V: TRBV1
D: NA
CDR3: CTSSQDPPVGTQYF
DNA: TGCACCAGCAGCCAAGATCCCCCCGTTGGGACCCAGTACTTC

J: TRBJ1-1
size: few
V: TRBV14
D: NA
CDR3: CASSQDLTEVYTEAFF
DNA: TGTGCCAGCAGCCAAGATCTTACGGAGGTATACACTGAAGCTTTCTTT

J: TRBJ2-1
size: few
V: TRBV30
D: TRBD1
CDR3: CAWRKDRGPSYNEQFF
DNA: TGTGCCTGGAGGAAAGACAGGGGGCCTTCCTACAATGAGCAGTTCTTC